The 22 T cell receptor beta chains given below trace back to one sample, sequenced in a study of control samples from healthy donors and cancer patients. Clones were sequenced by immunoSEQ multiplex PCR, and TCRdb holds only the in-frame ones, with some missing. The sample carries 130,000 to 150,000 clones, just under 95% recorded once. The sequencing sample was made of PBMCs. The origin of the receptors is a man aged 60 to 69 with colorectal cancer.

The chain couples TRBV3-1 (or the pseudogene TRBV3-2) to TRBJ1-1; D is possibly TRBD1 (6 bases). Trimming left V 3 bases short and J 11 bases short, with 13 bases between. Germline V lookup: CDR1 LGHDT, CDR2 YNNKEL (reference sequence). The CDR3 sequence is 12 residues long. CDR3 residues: CASSHLQGLAFF. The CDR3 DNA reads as TGTGCCAGCAGCCACCTACAGGGTTTGGCTTTCTTT.

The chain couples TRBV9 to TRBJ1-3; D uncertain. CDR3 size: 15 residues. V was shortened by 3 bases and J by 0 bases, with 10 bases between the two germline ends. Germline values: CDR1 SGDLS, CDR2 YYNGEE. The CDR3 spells CASSAAGNSGNTIYF. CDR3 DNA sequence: TGTGCCAGCAGCGCGGCTGGTAACTCTGGAAACACCATATATTTT.

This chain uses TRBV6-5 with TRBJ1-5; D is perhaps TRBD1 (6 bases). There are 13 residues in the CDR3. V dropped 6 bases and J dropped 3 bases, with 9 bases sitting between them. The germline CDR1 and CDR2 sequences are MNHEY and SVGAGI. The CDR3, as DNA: TGTGCCAGCAGAGACAGGCTCAATCAGCCCCAGCATTTT. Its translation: CASRDRLNQPQHF.

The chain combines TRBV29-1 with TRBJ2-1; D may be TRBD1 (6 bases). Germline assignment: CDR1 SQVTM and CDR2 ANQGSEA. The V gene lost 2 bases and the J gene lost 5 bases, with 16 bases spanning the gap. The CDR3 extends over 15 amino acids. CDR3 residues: CSVELNRAANNEQFF. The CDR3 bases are TGCAGCGTTGAACTTAACAGGGCCGCCAACAATGAGCAGTTCTTC.

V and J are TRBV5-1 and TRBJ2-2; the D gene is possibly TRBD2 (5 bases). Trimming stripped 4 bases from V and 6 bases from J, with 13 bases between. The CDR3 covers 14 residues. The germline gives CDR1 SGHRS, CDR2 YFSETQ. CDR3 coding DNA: TGCGCCAGCAGCCCCTTTCCGGGATCCGGGGAGCTGTTTTTT. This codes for CASSPFPGSGELFF.

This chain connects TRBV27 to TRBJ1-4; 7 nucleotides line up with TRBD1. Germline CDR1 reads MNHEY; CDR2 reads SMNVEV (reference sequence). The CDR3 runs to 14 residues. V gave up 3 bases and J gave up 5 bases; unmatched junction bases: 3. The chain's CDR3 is CASSFQGVNEKLFF. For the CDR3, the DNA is TGTGCCAGCAGTTTCCAGGGGGTCAATGAAAAACTGTTTTTT.

In nucleotides, the CDR3 is TGTGCCAGCAGTTACTCAGGGCAGGAAAATGGCTACACCTTC. Amino acids: CASSYSGQENGYTF. The chain combines TRBV6-6 with TRBJ1-2; D unresolved. In germline, CDR1 is MNHNY, CDR2 SVGAGI (reference sequence). This CDR3 comprises 14 residues. V was trimmed by 0 bases and J by 6 bases, leaving 11 bases between them.

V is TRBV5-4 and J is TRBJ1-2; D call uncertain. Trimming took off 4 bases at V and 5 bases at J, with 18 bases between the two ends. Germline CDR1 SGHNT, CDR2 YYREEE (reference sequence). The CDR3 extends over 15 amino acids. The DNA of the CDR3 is TGTGCCAGCAGCCCCGAAGGTACTTGGGTTTATGGCTACACCTTC. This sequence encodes CASSPEGTWVYGYTF.

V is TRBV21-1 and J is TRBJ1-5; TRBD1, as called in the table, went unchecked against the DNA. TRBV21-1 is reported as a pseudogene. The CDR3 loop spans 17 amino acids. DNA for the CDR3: TGTGCCAGCAGCAAAAGACAGGGCGGTAAGGGCAATCAGCCCCAGCATTTT. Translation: CASSKRQGGKGNQPQHF.

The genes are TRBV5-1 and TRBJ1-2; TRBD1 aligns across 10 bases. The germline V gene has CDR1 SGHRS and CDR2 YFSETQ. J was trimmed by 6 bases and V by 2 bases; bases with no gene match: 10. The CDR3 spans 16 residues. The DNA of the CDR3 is TGCGCCAGCAGCTTCCATGACTCCGGGACAGGGGATGGCTACACCTTC. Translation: CASSFHDSGTGDGYTF.

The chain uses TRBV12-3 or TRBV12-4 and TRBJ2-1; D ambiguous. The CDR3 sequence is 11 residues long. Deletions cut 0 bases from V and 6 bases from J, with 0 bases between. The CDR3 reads CASSLANEQFF. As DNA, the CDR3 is TGTGCCAGCAGTTTAGCCAATGAGCAGTTCTTC.

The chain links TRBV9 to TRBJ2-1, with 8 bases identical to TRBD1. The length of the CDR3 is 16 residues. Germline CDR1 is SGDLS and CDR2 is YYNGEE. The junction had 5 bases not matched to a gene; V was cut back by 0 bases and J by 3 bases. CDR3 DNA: TGTGCCAGCAGCGTAGGTGGGACAGGTCACTACAATGAGCAGTTCTTC. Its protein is CASSVGGTGHYNEQFF.

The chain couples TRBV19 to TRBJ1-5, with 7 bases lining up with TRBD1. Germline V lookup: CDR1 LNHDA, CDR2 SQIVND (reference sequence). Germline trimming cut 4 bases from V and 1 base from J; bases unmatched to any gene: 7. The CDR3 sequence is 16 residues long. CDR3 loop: CASSTLGQESNQPQHF. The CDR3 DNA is TGTGCCAGTAGTACTCTCGGACAGGAAAGCAATCAGCCCCAGCATTTT.

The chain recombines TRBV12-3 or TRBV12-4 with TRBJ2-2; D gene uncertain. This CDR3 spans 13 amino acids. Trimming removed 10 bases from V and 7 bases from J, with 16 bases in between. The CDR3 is CATNRAGIGELFF. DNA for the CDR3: TGTGCCACCAATCGAGCAGGTATCGGGGAGCTGTTTTTT.

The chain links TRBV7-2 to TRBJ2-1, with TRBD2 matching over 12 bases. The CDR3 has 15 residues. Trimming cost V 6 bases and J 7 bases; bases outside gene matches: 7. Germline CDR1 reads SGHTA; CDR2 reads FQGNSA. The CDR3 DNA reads TGTGCCAGCAGTCCTCTAGCGGGGGGGCAGAATGAGCAGTTCTTC. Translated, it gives CASSPLAGGQNEQFF.

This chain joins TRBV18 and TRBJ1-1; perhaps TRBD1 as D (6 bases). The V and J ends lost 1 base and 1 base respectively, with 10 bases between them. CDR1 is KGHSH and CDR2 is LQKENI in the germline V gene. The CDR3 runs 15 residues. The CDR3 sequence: CASSPQRGQNTEAFF. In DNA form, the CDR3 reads TGTGCCAGCTCACCACAGAGGGGACAGAACACTGAAGCTTTCTTT.

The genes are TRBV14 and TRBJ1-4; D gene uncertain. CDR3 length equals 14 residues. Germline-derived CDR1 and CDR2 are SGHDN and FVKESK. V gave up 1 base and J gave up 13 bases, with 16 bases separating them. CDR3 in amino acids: CASSQGPATSGLFF. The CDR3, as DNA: TGTGCCAGCAGCCAAGGTCCCGCCACGAGTGGACTGTTTTTT.

The CDR3 nucleotides read TGTGCCAGCAGCCCAAGGACTAGCGGGGGTTCCAACACCGGGGAGCTGTTTTTT. Translating gives CASSPRTSGGSNTGELFF. J is TRBJ2-2 and V is TRBV7-2, with 13 bases lining up with TRBD2. In germline, CDR1 is SGHTA, CDR2 FQGNSA. The CDR3 sequence is 18 residues long. Trimming cost V 5 bases and J 2 bases; bases outside gene matches: 8. Combining the CDR3 with reference TRBV7-2 and TRBJ2-2 gives the whole variable domain GAGVSQSPSNKVTEKGKDVELRCDPISGHTALYWYRQSLGQGLEFLIYFQGNSAPDKSGLPSDRFSAERTGGSVSTLTIQRTQQEDSAVYLCASSPRTSGGSNTGELFFGEGSRLTVL.

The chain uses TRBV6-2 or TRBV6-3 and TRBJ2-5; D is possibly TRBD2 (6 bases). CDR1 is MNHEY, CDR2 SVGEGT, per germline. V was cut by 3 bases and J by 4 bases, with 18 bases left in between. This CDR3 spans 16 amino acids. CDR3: CASSYLAGKKGETQYF. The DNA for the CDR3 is TGTGCCAGCAGTTATTTGGCGGGGAAAAAAGGAGAGACCCAGTACTTC.

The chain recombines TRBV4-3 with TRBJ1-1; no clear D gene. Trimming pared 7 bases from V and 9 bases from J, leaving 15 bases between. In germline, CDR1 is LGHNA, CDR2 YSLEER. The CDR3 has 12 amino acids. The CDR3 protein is CASISWSGKAFF. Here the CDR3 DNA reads TGCGCCAGCATCTCGTGGTCAGGAAAAGCTTTCTTT.

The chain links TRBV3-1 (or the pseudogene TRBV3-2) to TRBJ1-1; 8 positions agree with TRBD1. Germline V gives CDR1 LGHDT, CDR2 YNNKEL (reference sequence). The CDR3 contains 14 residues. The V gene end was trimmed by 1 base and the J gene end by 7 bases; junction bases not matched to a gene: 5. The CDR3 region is CASSQGRGLSEAFF. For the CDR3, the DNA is TGTGCCAGCAGCCAAGGCAGGGGGCTGAGTGAAGCTTTCTTT.

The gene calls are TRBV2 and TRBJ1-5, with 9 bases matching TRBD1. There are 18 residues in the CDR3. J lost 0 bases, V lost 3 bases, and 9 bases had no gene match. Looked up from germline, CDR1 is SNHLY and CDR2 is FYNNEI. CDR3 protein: CASSDKDRGLYSNQPQHF. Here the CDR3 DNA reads TGTGCCAGCAGTGACAAGGACAGGGGACTCTATAGCAATCAGCCCCAGCATTTT.